These 21 T cell receptor beta chains were sequenced from one sample in a study of blood T cell repertoires in COVID-19. The protocol was immunoSEQ multiplex PCR, while the TCRdb copy is restricted to in-frame clones and leaves out a portion. The table shows about 340,000 clones, with 75% to 90% occurring only once. Sequenced: peripheral blood. The receptors come from a woman aged 55-70 years with COVID-19, enrolled during active disease.

This rearrangement joins TRBV7-9 to TRBJ2-5; D not certain. CDR1 SEHNR and CDR2 FQNEAQ come from the germline V gene (reference sequence). Between the trimmed V and J ends, which lost 5 bases and 4 bases, there was a span of 5 bases. CDR3 length: 11 residues. This CDR3 is CASSIRETQYF. The CDR3 DNA sequence: TGTGCCAGCAGCATTAGAGAGACCCAGTACTTC. Looking up the rest from reference TRBV7-9 and TRBJ2-5 gives the full variable domain: DTGVSQNPRHKITKRGQNVTFRCDPISEHNRLYWYRQTLGQGPEFLTYFQNEAQLEKSRLLSDRFSAERPKGSFSTLEIQRTEQGDSAMYLCASSIRETQYFGPGTRLLVL.

This clone has just a few counts. V is TRBV6-6 and J is TRBJ1-6; TRBD1 might be the D (5 bases). Germline lookup yields CDR1 MNHNY and CDR2 SVGAGI (reference sequence). The CDR3 length is 13 residues. Trimming took off 2 bases at V and 8 bases at J, with 7 bases between the two ends. The CDR3 region is CASSYGADSPLHF. Written as DNA, the CDR3 is TGTGCCAGCAGTTACGGGGCCGATTCACCCCTCCACTTT.

The chain has TRBV3-1 (or the pseudogene TRBV3-2) and TRBJ2-5; 8 bases line up with TRBD2. The V segment lost 4 bases and the J segment 5 bases; nucleotides outside the gene matches: 18. Germline values: CDR1 LGHDT, CDR2 YNNKEL (reference sequence). The CDR3 covers 18 residues. The DNA for the CDR3 is TGTGCCAGCAGCCCCAAGATTGGCACTAGCGGTAGTTGGGAGACCCAGTACTTC. This encodes CASSPKIGTSGSWETQYF.

In the case of this clone: Distinct nucleotide sequences in the sample also encode this CDR3. The V gene is TRBV18, the J gene TRBJ2-3, with 8 bases fitting TRBD2. The germline V gene has CDR1 KGHSH and CDR2 LQKENI. The CDR3 sequence is 17 residues long. V dropped 3 bases and J dropped 0; count of bases not matched to a gene: 8. CDR3 protein: CASSPPGGAASTDTQYF. The CDR3 DNA is TGTGCCAGCTCACCCCCCGGGGGGGCCGCTAGCACAGATACGCAGTATTTT.

This chain links TRBV19 with TRBJ2-5; TRBD1 matches 10 bases. Trimming removed 3 bases from V and 5 bases from J; junction bases left unmatched: 6. This CDR3 has 15 amino acids. Germline V gene data show CDR1 as LNHDA and CDR2 as SQIVND (reference sequence). The CDR3 reads CASSIRRGQGETQYF. The CDR3 nucleotides read TGTGCCAGTAGTATCAGAAGGGGACAGGGGGAGACCCAGTACTTC.

This clone was detected only once. The chain is built from TRBV9 and TRBJ1-1; D might be TRBD1 (5 bases). This CDR3 has 16 amino acids. CDR1 and CDR2 (germline): SGDLS, YYNGEE. V lost 1 base, J lost 4 bases, and 17 bases lay in between. The DNA of the CDR3 is TGTGCCAGCAGCGTAACAAAGGTGGACAATCCCACTGAAGCTTTCTTT. Translation gives CASSVTKVDNPTEAFF.

The rearrangement links TRBV13 to TRBJ2-1; 9 positions agree with TRBD2. This CDR3 spans 17 amino acids. Germline loops: CDR1 PRHDT, CDR2 FYEKMQ (reference sequence). The V gene end was trimmed by 4 bases and the J gene end by 0 bases; junction bases not matched to a gene: 7. This chain's CDR3 is CASSSYRGGASYNEQFF. As DNA, the CDR3 is TGTGCCAGCAGCTCATACCGCGGGGGGGCCTCCTACAATGAGCAGTTCTTC.

The chain links TRBV4-1 to TRBJ1-3, with 7 bases identical to TRBD1. The germline V gene encodes CDR1 MGHRA and CDR2 YSYEKL. J lost 4 bases, V lost 1 base, and 10 bases had no gene match. This CDR3 has 17 amino acids. CDR3 in DNA: TGCGCCAGCAGCCAAGCGACAGGGCTTAGAACGGGAAACACCATATATTTT. It yields the protein CASSQATGLRTGNTIYF.

The V gene is TRBV19, the J gene TRBJ1-1; 11 bases are a match to TRBD1. The CDR3 is made up of 16 amino acids. CDR1 and CDR2 (germline): LNHDA, SQIVND (reference sequence). Trimming took 10 bases from V and 1 from J; bases not matched to a gene: 11. CDR3 in amino acids: CATRPGTGGRNTEAFF. Written as DNA, the CDR3 is TGTGCCACCCGACCGGGGACAGGGGGGAGGAACACTGAAGCTTTCTTT.

The chain combines TRBV9 with TRBJ2-1; a weak D match, TRBD1 (8 bases). From germline, CDR1 is SGDLS and CDR2 YYNGEE. CDR3 length: 16 residues. V was cut by 0 bases and J by 9 bases, with 19 bases left in between. The CDR3 is CASSVARDRPGGEQFF. CDR3 sequence (DNA): TGTGCCAGCAGCGTAGCTAGGGACAGGCCGGGGGGTGAGCAGTTCTTC.

The chain couples TRBV7-2 to TRBJ1-4, with 8 bases lining up with TRBD1. The CDR3 runs to 17 residues. The germline V gene has CDR1 SGHTA and CDR2 FQGNSA. Trimming took 0 bases from V and 0 from J; bases not matched to a gene: 3. The CDR3 sequence is CASSLARGPATNEKLFF. In nucleotides, the CDR3 is TGTGCCAGCAGCTTAGCCAGGGGGCCCGCAACTAATGAAAAACTGTTTTTT. The full variable domain, rest sourced from reference TRBV7-2 and TRBJ1-4, is GAGVSQSPSNKVTEKGKDVELRCDPISGHTALYWYRQSLGQGLEFLIYFQGNSAPDKSGLPSDRFSAERTGGSVSTLTIQRTQQEDSAVYLCASSLARGPATNEKLFFGSGTQLSVL.

The chain has TRBV7-6 and TRBJ1-1, with D perhaps matching TRBD1 (5 bases). This CDR3 is built from 15 residues. Per the germline V gene, CDR1 is SGHVS and CDR2 is FNYEAQ. V dropped 5 bases and J dropped 0 bases, with 13 bases sitting between them. The CDR3 is CASSPIRGMNTEAFF. The CDR3 bases are TGTGCCAGCAGCCCCATACGGGGGATGAACACTGAAGCTTTCTTT.

J is TRBJ2-7 and V is TRBV18, with 7 bases aligning to TRBD2. The CDR3 is 15 residues long. Germline trimming cut 4 bases from V and 0 bases from J; bases unmatched to any gene: 6. Germline values: CDR1 KGHSH, CDR2 LQKENI. In DNA, the CDR3 is TGTGCCAGCTCACGGGAGACTAGCTTCTCCTACGAGCAGTACTTC. It encodes CASSRETSFSYEQYF.

The CDR3 loop is CASSLVGQVSYEQYF. The CDR3 bases are TGTGCCAGCAGCTTAGTCGGACAGGTCTCCTACGAGCAGTACTTC. The J gene is TRBJ2-7, the V gene TRBV13; the match to TRBD1 covers 7 bases. This CDR3 has 15 amino acids. J gave up 0 bases and V 1 base, and 3 bases lay outside the gene matches. Germline CDR1 PRHDT, CDR2 FYEKMQ (reference sequence). Variable domain in full (rest from reference TRBV13 and TRBJ2-7): AAGVIQSPRHLIKEKRETATLKCYPIPRHDTVYWYQQGPGQDPQFLISFYEKMQSDKGSIPDRFSAQQFSDYHSELNMSSLELGDSALYFCASSLVGQVSYEQYFGPGTRLTVT.

The chain has TRBV12-5 and TRBJ2-5; 8 positions agree with TRBD2. V was pared by 1 base and J by 1 base, with 8 bases of the junction left unmatched. From germline, CDR1 is LGHNT and CDR2 FRNRAP. This CDR3 is 17 amino acids long. The CDR3 here is CASGLGVAGGGQETQYF. The CDR3 DNA reads as TGTGCTAGTGGTTTGGGGGTCGCGGGGGGCGGCCAAGAGACCCAGTACTTC.

This clone was seen a single time. This rearrangement joins TRBV5-4 to TRBJ2-5, with D possibly matching TRBD1 (5 bases). Germline V lookup: CDR1 SGHNT, CDR2 YYREEE (reference sequence). CDR3 length: 13 residues. The germline V and J ends were trimmed by 3 bases and 3 bases, with 9 bases remaining between them. CDR3 DNA sequence: TGTGCCAGCAGCTACGACAGAGAAGAGACCCAGTACTTC. It is translated as CASSYDREETQYF.

The V and J genes are TRBV10-2 and TRBJ1-3; TRBD1 might be the D (5 bases). The V gene lost 6 bases and the J gene lost 6 bases, with 15 bases spanning the gap. CDR1 is WSHSY, CDR2 SAAADI, per germline. This CDR3 contains 14 residues. The CDR3 loop is CASRDISTLNTIYF. The CDR3 DNA is TGCGCCAGCAGGGACATCAGCACTTTAAACACCATATATTTT.

J is TRBJ2-3 and V is TRBV5-1; no firm D call. The CDR3 loop spans 12 amino acids. Germline CDR1 is SGHRS and CDR2 is YFSETQ. Between the trimmed V and J ends, which lost 5 bases and 2 bases, there was a span of 6 bases. Here the CDR3 reads CASRRVTDTQYF. CDR3 coding DNA: TGCGCCAGCAGACGGGTCACAGATACGCAGTATTTT.

The chain joins TRBV19 to TRBJ2-1; tentative D call: TRBD1 (6 bases). The CDR3 extends over 15 amino acids. Per the germline V gene, CDR1 is LNHDA and CDR2 is SQIVND (reference sequence). V was clipped by 9 bases and J by 4 bases, with 19 bases between them. The CDR3 region is CASRRGRGPYNEQFF. The CDR3 nucleotides read TGTGCCAGCCGCCGGGGCAGGGGACCTTACAATGAGCAGTTCTTC. The complete variable domain, with remaining parts taken from reference TRBV19 and TRBJ2-1, reads DGGITQSPKYLFRKEGQNVTLSCEQNLNHDAMYWYRQDPGQGLRLIYYSQIVNDFQKGDIAEGYSVSREKKESFPLTVTSAQKNPTAFYLCASRRGRGPYNEQFFGPGTRLTVL.

The chain links TRBV5-1 to TRBJ2-3; tentatively, D is TRBD1 (6 bases). Per the germline V gene, CDR1 is SGHRS and CDR2 is YFSETQ. This CDR3 has 14 residues. Trimming shortened V by 4 bases and J by 4 bases, and 13 bases separated the two germline ends. CDR3 residues: CASSPQGFSDTQYF. CDR3 bases: TGCGCCAGCAGCCCCCAGGGGTTTTCAGATACGCAGTATTTT.

This clone was counted a single time. The chain carries TRBV24-1 and TRBJ2-5, with 10 bases fitting TRBD2. This CDR3 is built from 20 residues. The germline gives CDR1 KGHDR, CDR2 SFDVKD. The trim removed 3 bases at V and 3 bases at J, leaving 18 bases unmatched. The CDR3 bases are TGTGCCACCAGTGATGGGCCTAGGAGTAGCGGGGGGCCCATCGAAGAGACCCAGTACTTC. This gives the protein CATSDGPRSSGGPIEETQYF.